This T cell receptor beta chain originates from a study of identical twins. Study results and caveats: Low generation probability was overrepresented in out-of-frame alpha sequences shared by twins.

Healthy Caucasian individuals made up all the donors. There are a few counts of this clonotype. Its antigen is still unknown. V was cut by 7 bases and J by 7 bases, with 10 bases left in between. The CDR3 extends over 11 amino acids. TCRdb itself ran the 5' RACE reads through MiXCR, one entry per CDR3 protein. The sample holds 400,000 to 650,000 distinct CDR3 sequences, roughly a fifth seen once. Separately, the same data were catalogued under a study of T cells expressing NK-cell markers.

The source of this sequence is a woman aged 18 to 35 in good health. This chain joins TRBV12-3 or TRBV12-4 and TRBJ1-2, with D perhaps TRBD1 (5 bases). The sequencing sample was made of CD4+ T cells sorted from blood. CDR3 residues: CASTGGGGYTF. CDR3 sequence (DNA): TGTGCCAGCACGGGGGGTGGTGGCTACACCTTC.